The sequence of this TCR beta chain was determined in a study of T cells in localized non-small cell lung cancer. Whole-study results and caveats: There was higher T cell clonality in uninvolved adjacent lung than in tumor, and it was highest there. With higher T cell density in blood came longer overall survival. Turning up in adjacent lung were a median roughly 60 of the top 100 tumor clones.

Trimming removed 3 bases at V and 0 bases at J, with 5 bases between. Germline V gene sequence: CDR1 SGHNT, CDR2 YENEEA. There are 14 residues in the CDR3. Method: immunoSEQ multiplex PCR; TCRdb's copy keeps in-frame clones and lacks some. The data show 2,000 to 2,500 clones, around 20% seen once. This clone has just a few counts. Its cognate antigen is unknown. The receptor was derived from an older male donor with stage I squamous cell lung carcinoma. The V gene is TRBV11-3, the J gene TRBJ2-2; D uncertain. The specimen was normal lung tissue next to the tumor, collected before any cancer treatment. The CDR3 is CASSFLSNTGELFF. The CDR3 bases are TGTGCCAGCAGCTTTTTGTCGAACACCGGGGAGCTGTTTTTT.